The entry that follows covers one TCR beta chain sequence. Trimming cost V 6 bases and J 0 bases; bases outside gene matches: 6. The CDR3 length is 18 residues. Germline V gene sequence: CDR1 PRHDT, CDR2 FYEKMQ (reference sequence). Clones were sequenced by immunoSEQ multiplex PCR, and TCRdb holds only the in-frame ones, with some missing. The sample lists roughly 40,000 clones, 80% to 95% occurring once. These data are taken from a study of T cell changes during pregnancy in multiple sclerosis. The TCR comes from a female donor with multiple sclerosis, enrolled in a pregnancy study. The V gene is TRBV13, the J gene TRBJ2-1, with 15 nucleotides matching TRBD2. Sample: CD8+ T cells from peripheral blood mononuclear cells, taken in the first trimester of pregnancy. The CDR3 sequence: CASSWTSGGGFSYNEQFF. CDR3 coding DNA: TGTGCCAGCAGTTGGACTAGCGGGGGGGGATTCTCCTACAATGAGCAGTTCTTC. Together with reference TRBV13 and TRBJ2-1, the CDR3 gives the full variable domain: AAGVIQSPRHLIKEKRETATLKCYPIPRHDTVYWYQQGPGQDPQFLISFYEKMQSDKGSIPDRFSAQQFSDYHSELNMSSLELGDSALYFCASSWTSGGGFSYNEQFFGPGTRLTVL.